This TCR beta chain is drawn from a study of T-cell reconstitution after alpha-beta-depleted transplantation in children. A TCRbeta library incorporating unique molecular identifiers was prepared. TCRdb used MiXCR to reprocess the PCR reads, holding one entry per CDR3 protein. This sample yields about 540,000 distinct CDR3 sequences, of which around 20% are seen a single time; 3.3% belongs to the top ten. Trimming at V came to 5 bases and at J to 8 bases, leaving 6 bases not matched to a gene. This CDR3 contains 13 residues. Germline assignment: CDR1 DFQATT and CDR2 SNEGSKA (reference sequence). This sequence was found in a human donor who donated a stem cell graft to a child with acute lymphoblastic leukemia. The sample consisted of PBMCs from the stem cell graft donor, taken from the stem cell graft. The rearrangement uses TRBV20-1 and TRBJ2-3; 11 bases are a match to TRBD2. The CDR3 nucleotides read TGCAGTGCTGCCGGGACTAGCGGCCTTACGCAGTATTTT. Protein: CSAAGTSGLTQYF.